This T cell receptor beta chain appears in the sequencing data of a study of radiotherapy plus CTLA-4 blockade in lung cancer. Study as a whole: Around 18% of enrolled patients responded objectively, and more than 25% had disease control.

CDR1 SNHLY and CDR2 FYNNEI come from the germline V gene. The length of the CDR3 is 13 residues. Trimming stripped 4 bases from V and 8 bases from J, with 11 bases between. Assay used: immunoSEQ multiplex PCR; TCRdb lists only in-frame clones, some missing. The table has about 98,000 clones, approximately 85% seen once. Study conclusions and caveats: TCR clones of tumor origin grew in blood after radiotherapy plus ipilimumab.

This clone has only a few counts. The antigen remains undetermined. Those patients who had chemo-refractory metastatic non-small-cell lung cancer were given focal radiation along with CTLA-4 blockade through ipilimumab. J is TRBJ2-2 and V is TRBV2; D is unresolved. Sequencing was performed on peripheral blood, taken from a patient treated with radiotherapy plus ipilimumab. The receptor was derived from a human donor with non-small cell lung cancer who had a partial response to radiotherapy plus ipilimumab. The CDR3 DNA reads TGTGCCAGCAGTGGTACAGTCATGGGGGAGCTGTTTTTT. Protein: CASSGTVMGELFF.